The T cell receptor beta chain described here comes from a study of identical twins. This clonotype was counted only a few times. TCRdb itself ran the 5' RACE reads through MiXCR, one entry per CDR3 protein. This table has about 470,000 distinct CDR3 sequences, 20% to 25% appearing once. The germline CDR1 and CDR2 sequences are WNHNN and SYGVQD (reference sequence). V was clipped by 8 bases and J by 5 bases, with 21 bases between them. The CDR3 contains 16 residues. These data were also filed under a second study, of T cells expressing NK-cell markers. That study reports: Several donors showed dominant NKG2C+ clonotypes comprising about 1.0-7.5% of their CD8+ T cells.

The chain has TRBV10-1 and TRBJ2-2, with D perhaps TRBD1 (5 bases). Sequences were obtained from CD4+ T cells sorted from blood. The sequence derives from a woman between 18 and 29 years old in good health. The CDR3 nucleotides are TGCGCCAGCGAAGGGTTTCGGCTAGACAGAACCGGGGAGCTGTTTTTT. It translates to CASEGFRLDRTGELFF.